This entry lists 31 T cell receptor beta chains sequenced from one sample in a study of T cell changes during pregnancy in multiple sclerosis. The method was immunoSEQ multiplex PCR; TCRdb's version includes in-frame clones alone and lacks a portion of them. The sample shows over 100,000 clones, 92% of them seen only once. The specimen comprised peripheral blood, sampled in the third trimester of pregnancy. The receptors shown here come from a female donor with multiple sclerosis, enrolled in a pregnancy study.

A note on this clone: A read error may account for a junction end that differs from germline. The chain employs TRBV7-2 and TRBJ2-1; TRBD2 aligns across 11 bases. Germline V gene lookup returns CDR1 SGHTA and CDR2 FQGNSA. The CDR3 sequence is 14 residues long. In nucleotides, the CDR3 is TGTGCCAGCACCTTAGCGGGAGGGCCTCATGAGCAGTTCTTC. It translates to CASTLAGGPHEQFF.

The CDR3 loop reads CASSSLRWDREREKLFF. The DNA of the CDR3 is TGTGCCAGCAGTTCGTTGCGTTGGGACAGGGAGCGTGAAAAACTGTTTTTT. The chain couples TRBV7-9 to TRBJ1-4, with 9 bases that match TRBD1. The CDR3 loop spans 17 amino acids. The V gene end was trimmed by 6 bases and the J gene end by 7 bases; junction bases not matched to a gene: 15. Looked up from germline, CDR1 is SEHNR and CDR2 is FQNEAQ (reference sequence).

V gene TRBV6-5 combines with J gene TRBJ1-6; TRBD1 might be the D (5 bases). The V end lost 5 bases, the J end lost 7 bases, and 6 bases lay between the germline ends. The CDR3 spans 12 residues. From germline, CDR1 is MNHEY and CDR2 SVGAGI. CDR3 residues: CASSHRNSPLHF. For the CDR3, the DNA is TGTGCCAGCAGTCACAGGAATTCACCCCTCCACTTT.

The genes are TRBV27 and TRBJ2-5; D unclear. Germline CDR1 MNHEY, CDR2 SMNVEV (reference sequence). The V gene lost 0 bases and the J gene lost 3 bases, with 14 bases spanning the gap. The CDR3 loop spans 16 amino acids. CDR3 region: CASSLSSRIAKETQYF. Here the CDR3 DNA reads TGTGCCAGCAGTTTATCGTCGCGGATCGCCAAAGAGACCCAGTACTTC.

This sequence joins TRBV9 and TRBJ2-2; 16 nucleotides agree with TRBD2. Germline CDR1 SGDLS, CDR2 YYNGEE. V was clipped by 3 bases and J by 6 bases; unmatched bases: 2. The CDR3 totals 16 residues. CDR3 region: CASSAGLAGGAGELFF. The CDR3 nucleotides read TGTGCCAGCAGCGCGGGACTAGCGGGGGGGGCCGGGGAGCTGTTTTTT.

This sequence joins TRBV5-8 and TRBJ1-3; D gene uncertain. Trimming took off 0 bases at V and 0 bases at J, with 7 bases between the two ends. This CDR3 region has 15 residues. CDR1 is SGHTS, CDR2 YDEGEE, per germline. The CDR3 coding sequence is TGTGCCAGCAGCTTGGACACATACTCTGGAAACACCATATATTTT. This gives the protein CASSLDTYSGNTIYF.

The CDR3 nucleotides are TGTGCCTGGAGTTCCCCGACAGGGGTAAATGAAAAACTGTTTTTT. This sequence encodes CAWSSPTGVNEKLFF. V gene TRBV30 combines with J gene TRBJ1-4; 8 bases are a match to TRBD1. The CDR3 length is 15 residues. V lost 2 bases to trimming and J lost 5 bases; unmatched junction nucleotides: 7. The V gene's germline CDR1 is GTSNPN and CDR2 SVGIG (reference sequence).

V usage is TRBV6-5 and J usage is TRBJ1-6, with D maybe TRBD1 (6 bases). The CDR3 sequence is 14 residues long. Trimming shortened V by 6 bases and J by 6 bases, and 12 bases separated the two germline ends. Germline assignment: CDR1 MNHEY and CDR2 SVGAGI. The CDR3: CASRFQGINSPLHF. The DNA of the CDR3 is TGTGCCAGCAGATTTCAGGGGATTAATTCACCCCTCCACTTT.

The chain couples TRBV7-2 to TRBJ1-5; no definite D call. The germline gives CDR1 SGHTA, CDR2 FQGNSA. The CDR3 has 14 residues. The V gene lost 5 bases and the J gene lost 6 bases, with 14 bases spanning the gap. CDR3 amino acids: CASSPSGGSQPQHF. Written as DNA, the CDR3 is TGTGCCAGCAGCCCATCAGGTGGGAGTCAGCCCCAGCATTTT.

This chain uses TRBV5-1 with TRBJ1-3; D not certain. The CDR3 length is 14 residues. In germline, CDR1 is SGHRS, CDR2 YFSETQ. Trimming removed 0 bases from V and 1 base from J, with 5 bases in between. CDR3 nucleotide sequence: TGCGCCAGCAGCTTGGGGCCGTCTGGAAACACCATATATTTT. It yields the protein CASSLGPSGNTIYF.

V usage is TRBV11-2 and J usage is TRBJ2-3, with 7 bases aligning to TRBD1. CDR3 length: 15 amino acids. V shed 3 bases and J 6 bases; nucleotides not matched to a gene: 9. CDR1 and CDR2 from the germline V gene are SGHAT and FQNNGV. The CDR3 bases are TGTGCCAGCAGCTTCCGGACAGGTGTTCGGGATACGCAGTATTTT. Protein sequence: CASSFRTGVRDTQYF.

The rearrangement links TRBV5-1 to TRBJ2-2, with 7 bases matching TRBD2. With V trimmed by 4 bases and J by 6 bases, 6 bases remained unmatched. The CDR3 loop spans 14 amino acids. Germline V gives CDR1 SGHRS, CDR2 YFSETQ. The CDR3 here is CASSLGLGPGELFF. The CDR3 DNA reads TGCGCCAGCAGCCTAGGACTAGGACCCGGGGAGCTGTTTTTT.

V and J are TRBV2 and TRBJ2-2; TRBD2 matches at 12 bases. The CDR3 consists of 15 residues. The V and J ends lost 6 bases and 5 bases, in that order; junction bases with no gene match: 4. Germline V gene lookup returns CDR1 SNHLY and CDR2 FYNNEI. The CDR3, as DNA: TGTGCCAGCAGGCGGACTAGCGGGAAGACCGGGGAGCTGTTTTTT. It encodes CASRRTSGKTGELFF.

V gene TRBV2 combines with J gene TRBJ2-2, with TRBD1 identical over 7 bases. The CDR3 is 15 residues long. Germline V lookup: CDR1 SNHLY, CDR2 FYNNEI. Trimming removed 4 bases from V and 2 bases from J; junction bases left unmatched: 4. The CDR3 spells CASSGTGLNTGELFF. The CDR3 DNA is TGTGCCAGCAGTGGGACAGGACTTAACACCGGGGAGCTGTTTTTT.

The chain is built from TRBV27 and TRBJ2-7, with 11 bases matching TRBD2. Looked up from germline, CDR1 is MNHEY and CDR2 is SMNVEV (reference sequence). V dropped 6 bases and J dropped 5; count of bases not matched to a gene: 9. There are 15 residues in the CDR3. Here the CDR3 DNA reads TGTGCCAGCAGCATACTAGCGGGAGTCCCTCACGAGCAGTACTTC. Its translation: CASSILAGVPHEQYF.

V is TRBV5-6 and J is TRBJ1-2; no definite D call. Trimming pared 5 bases from V and 0 bases from J, leaving 11 bases between. Germline V gene lookup returns CDR1 SGHDT and CDR2 YYEEEE. The CDR3 covers 14 residues. CDR3 in DNA: TGTGCCAGCAGAGACTACGGACCTAACTATGGCTACACCTTC. It yields the protein CASRDYGPNYGYTF.

The chain recombines TRBV28 with TRBJ2-2; D is uncertain. The CDR3 covers 10 residues. Germline CDR1 and CDR2: MDHEN and SYDVKM. V lost 10 bases and J 4 bases, leaving 4 bases between the germline ends. Written as DNA, the CDR3 is TGTGCCACCTCCACCGGGGAGCTGTTTTTT. Amino acid sequence: CATSTGELFF.

The rearrangement joins TRBV11-2 to TRBJ2-3; TRBD2 matches 8 bases. Germline lookup yields CDR1 SGHAT and CDR2 FQNNGV. J lost 4 bases, V lost 6 bases, and 6 bases had no gene match. CDR3 length equals 14 residues. DNA of the CDR3: TGTGCCAGCAGACCAGCGGGGGAATCAGATACGCAGTATTTT. Residues: CASRPAGESDTQYF.

The rearrangement links TRBV7-9 to TRBJ1-2; the match to TRBD1 covers 7 bases. Unmatched junction bases numbered 6, after V lost 3 bases and J lost 8 bases. Germline CDR1 and CDR2: SEHNR and FQNEAQ (reference sequence). The CDR3 consists of 13 residues. CDR3 loop: CASSLSGQAGYTF. The CDR3 DNA reads as TGTGCCAGCAGCTTGTCCGGACAGGCCGGCTACACCTTC.

This rearrangement joins TRBV5-4 to TRBJ2-7; D is perhaps TRBD2 (6 bases). The V gene lost 0 bases and the J gene lost 6 bases, with 13 bases spanning the gap. CDR1 and CDR2 from the germline V gene are SGHNT and YYREEE (reference sequence). The CDR3 runs to 14 residues. The CDR3, as DNA: TGTGCCAGCAGCTTGGAGGGGCGCGGGGCCGAGCAGTACTTC. As protein: CASSLEGRGAEQYF.

In DNA form, the CDR3 reads TGTGCCAGCAGCCTGACAGGGGTAGAGACCCAGTACTTC. It translates to CASSLTGVETQYF. J is TRBJ2-5 and V is TRBV5-4, with 8 nucleotides matching TRBD1. The CDR3 extends over 13 amino acids. Germline trimming cut 4 bases from V and 4 bases from J; bases unmatched to any gene: 3. Germline CDR1 and CDR2: SGHNT and YYREEE (reference sequence).

The V and J genes are TRBV29-1 and TRBJ2-7; 7 positions match TRBD1. The CDR3 spans 12 residues. Germline-derived CDR1 and CDR2 are SQVTM and ANQGSEA. This CDR3 reads CSCAQGTYEQYF. In nucleotides, the CDR3 is TGCAGTTGCGCACAGGGGACCTACGAGCAGTACTTC.

This clone was seen once. The J gene is TRBJ2-5, the V gene TRBV19; D is unclear. The V gene's germline CDR1 is LNHDA and CDR2 SQIVND (reference sequence). V shed 2 bases and J shed 5 bases, with 12 bases lying between them. CDR3 length: 14 residues. The CDR3 loop reads CASSILGRSETQYF. The CDR3 DNA reads as TGTGCCAGTAGTATACTAGGTCGTTCGGAGACCCAGTACTTC.

The chain combines TRBV18 with TRBJ1-1, with D possibly being TRBD1 (6 bases). Germline V gives CDR1 KGHSH, CDR2 LQKENI. V was trimmed by 3 bases and J by 1 base, leaving 9 bases between them. The CDR3 has 14 residues. This CDR3 reads CASSPNRENTEAFF. CDR3 nucleotides: TGTGCCAGCTCACCTAACAGGGAGAACACTGAAGCTTTCTTT.

The rearrangement uses TRBV6-1 and TRBJ1-2; D is unclear. V dropped 1 base and J dropped 2 bases, with 8 bases sitting between them. Per germline, CDR1 MNHNS and CDR2 SASEGT. This CDR3 is 14 amino acids long. The CDR3 region is CASSEVGGNYGYTF. In DNA form, the CDR3 reads TGTGCCAGCAGTGAAGTTGGAGGGAACTATGGCTACACCTTC.

The chain is built from TRBV19 and TRBJ1-1; D may be TRBD1 (6 bases). The germline gives CDR1 LNHDA, CDR2 SQIVND (reference sequence). The CDR3 spans 15 residues. The V end lost 4 bases, the J end lost 6 bases, and 18 bases lay between the germline ends. CDR3 sequence (DNA): TGTGCCAGTAGTACCCAGACAGGTATTGGGGCTGAAGCTTTCTTT. Its translation is CASSTQTGIGAEAFF.

The chain joins TRBV6-5 to TRBJ2-3; a possible D gene is TRBD1 (6 bases). V was trimmed by 3 bases and J by 4 bases, leaving 17 bases between them. CDR3 length: 16 residues. CDR1 is MNHEY and CDR2 is SVGAGI in the germline V gene. CDR3 sequence reads: CASSYGTGIFADTQYF. The CDR3 coding sequence is TGTGCCAGCAGTTATGGTACAGGGATATTCGCAGATACGCAGTATTTT.

V is TRBV19 and J is TRBJ1-5; D call uncertain. The CDR3 has 12 amino acids. V was shortened by 7 bases and J by 5 bases, with 9 bases between the two germline ends. CDR1 and CDR2 (germline): LNHDA, SQIVND (reference sequence). In DNA, the CDR3 is TGTGCCAGTATGGCGGGTGATCAGCCCCAGCATTTT. Protein product: CASMAGDQPQHF.

V and J are TRBV19 and TRBJ2-7; 10 positions match TRBD1. The length of the CDR3 is 15 residues. CDR1 and CDR2 from the germline V gene are LNHDA and SQIVND (reference sequence). V lost 3 bases and J lost 6; bases outside the gene matches: 8. The CDR3 bases are TGTGCCAGTAGTATTGGACAGGGGGGCCTGGGCGAGCAGTACTTC. Protein: CASSIGQGGLGEQYF.

In nucleotides, the CDR3 is TGTGCCAGTACCATCGGGGGGTTGTCGGGCGCTGGAGTGAACACTGAAGCTTTCTTT. Its translation: CASTIGGLSGAGVNTEAFF. V is TRBV19 and J is TRBJ1-1; a possible D gene is TRBD1 (5 bases). Germline V lookup: CDR1 LNHDA, CDR2 SQIVND (reference sequence). This CDR3 has 19 amino acids. V lost 7 bases, J lost 0 bases, and 27 bases lay in between.

The genes are TRBV27 and TRBJ2-1; 9 bases match TRBD2. The V and J ends lost 5 bases and 5 bases, in that order; junction bases with no gene match: 4. This CDR3 has 14 amino acids. Per germline, CDR1 MNHEY and CDR2 SMNVEV (reference sequence). The CDR3 nucleotides are TGTGCCAGCAGTCTGACTAGCGGAAACAATGAGCAGTTCTTC. It is translated as CASSLTSGNNEQFF.